The next 10 T cell receptor beta chains were all read from a single sample in a study of blood T cell repertoires in COVID-19. Clones were read by immunoSEQ multiplex PCR, and TCRdb kept only the in-frame ones, dropping some. This sample yields roughly 400,000 clones, of which around 91% are seen a single time; approximately 0.65% belongs to the top ten. Sequencing was performed on PBMCs or T cells enriched from blood (not recorded which). The receptor set was obtained from a man between 18 and 35 years old who had recovered from COVID-19.

V and J are TRBV3-1 (or the pseudogene TRBV3-2) and TRBJ2-5; D uncertain. Germline V CDR1 and CDR2: LGHDT, YNNKEL (reference sequence). Trimming stripped 3 bases from V and 0 bases from J, with 8 bases between. CDR3 length: 14 amino acids. Here the CDR3 DNA reads TGTGCCAGCAGCCAGTCTATTGACCAAGAGACCCAGTACTTC. Protein sequence: CASSQSIDQETQYF.

This clone was detected once. The chain combines TRBV30 with TRBJ2-3, with 12 bases identical to TRBD2. The CDR3 is 17 amino acids. V shed 2 bases, J shed 7 bases, and the junction held 13 bases outside the gene matches. CDR1 is GTSNPN, CDR2 SVGIG, per germline (reference sequence). This CDR3 is CAWSPGWTSGKIYTQYF. CDR3 in DNA: TGTGCCTGGAGTCCCGGTTGGACTAGCGGGAAAATCTATACGCAGTATTTT.

The CDR3 DNA reads TGTGCCAGCAGCTTTCTGCTAGCGGGAATCGATGAGCAGTTCTTC. Translation gives CASSFLLAGIDEQFF. This chain connects TRBV11-2 to TRBJ2-1, with TRBD2 identical over 9 bases. Trimming cost V 3 bases and J 8 bases; bases outside gene matches: 8. This CDR3 region has 15 residues. Germline V gene lookup returns CDR1 SGHAT and CDR2 FQNNGV.

This clone occurred a few times. The chain has TRBV3-1 (or the pseudogene TRBV3-2) and TRBJ2-3; D is perhaps TRBD2 (6 bases). The CDR3 consists of 15 residues. The germline CDR1 and CDR2 sequences are LGHDT and YNNKEL (reference sequence). Trimming pared 4 bases from V and 6 bases from J, leaving 17 bases between. CDR3 loop: CASSPYGGSGDTQYF. CDR3 DNA sequence: TGTGCCAGCAGCCCTTACGGGGGTTCTGGGGATACGCAGTATTTT.

The V call is TRBV10-3, the J call TRBJ1-1, with D unresolved. Trimming removed 5 bases at V and 1 base at J, with 5 bases between. There are 12 residues in the CDR3. CDR1 is ENHRY, CDR2 SYGVKD, per germline. The CDR3 loop is CAISRENTEAFF. In DNA, the CDR3 is TGTGCCATCAGTCGGGAGAACACTGAAGCTTTCTTT.

The rearrangement uses TRBV5-1 and TRBJ1-2; a possible D gene is TRBD1 (6 bases). Germline values: CDR1 SGHRS, CDR2 YFSETQ. The CDR3 extends over 17 amino acids. Trimming stripped 0 bases from V and 9 bases from J, with 24 bases between. CDR3 in amino acids: CASSLASGTQGTVSYTF. The CDR3 region has the DNA TGCGCCAGCAGCTTGGCCTCTGGTACTCAGGGGACGGTGAGCTACACCTTC.

The gene calls are TRBV7-9 and TRBJ1-3, with D possibly TRBD1 on 5 matching bases. Deletions cut 1 base from V and 0 bases from J, with 7 bases between. The germline V gene encodes CDR1 SEHNR and CDR2 FQNEAQ (reference sequence). The CDR3 has 15 amino acids. Here the CDR3 DNA reads TGTGCCAGCAGCTTAGACAGGTTCTCTGGAAACACCATATATTTT. Translated, it gives CASSLDRFSGNTIYF.

The chain is built from TRBV15 and TRBJ2-1; a weak D match, TRBD2 (5 bases). Germline V gene sequence: CDR1 LNHNV, CDR2 YYDKDF (reference sequence). The V end was cut by 3 bases, the J end by 12 bases, with 36 bases between. There are 20 residues in the CDR3. The CDR3 coding sequence is TGTGCCACCAGCAGGGGAAGAATTGACTCAATGGGGAAATACAATGAGGGGCAGTTCTTC. The encoded protein is CATSRGRIDSMGKYNEGQFF.

The genes are TRBV7-8 and TRBJ2-7, with 14 positions matching TRBD2. CDR1 and CDR2 (germline): SGHVS, FQNEAQ. Trimming cost V 4 bases and J 3 bases; bases outside gene matches: 2. The CDR3 length is 15 residues. Here the CDR3 DNA reads TGTGCCAGCAGCTCCGGGACTAGCGGGAGCTACGAGCAGTACTTC. Translation: CASSSGTSGSYEQYF.

The V gene is TRBV7-9, the J gene TRBJ2-7; a weak D match, TRBD1 (5 bases). This CDR3 is built from 12 residues. Germline values: CDR1 SEHNR, CDR2 FQNEAQ (reference sequence). Trimming removed 5 bases from V and 5 bases from J, with 10 bases in between. The CDR3 reads CASSLDKDEQYF. As DNA, the CDR3 is TGTGCCAGCAGCCTGGACAAAGACGAGCAGTACTTC.